The 27 T cell receptor beta chains listed next were all sequenced from one sample in a study of vaccination effects on CD4 cells after COVID-19. ViraFEST used viral peptide pools to expand antigen-specific CD4+ T cells before sequencing. Once cultured for approximately ten days, the cells underwent separation to obtain CD4+ T cells. Participants each got two BNT162b2 or mRNA-1273 vaccine doses. The repertoire was sequenced with immunoSEQ multiplex PCR; TCRdb's copy has only in-frame clones and lacks some. Altogether approximately 16,000 clones are present, just under 70% being singletons, with the ten largest covering around 9%. No antigen has been assigned to these receptors. The specimen was CD4+ T cells from PBMCs cultured with SARS-CoV-2 spike peptides, collected after COVID-19 vaccination. These receptors originate from a human donor who received a COVID-19 vaccine.

The chain joins TRBV7-2 to TRBJ2-1, with 7 bases that match TRBD2. Germline V lookup: CDR1 SGHTA, CDR2 FQGNSA. This CDR3 has 15 residues. With V trimmed by 2 bases and J by 7 bases, 8 bases remained unmatched. CDR3 coding DNA: TGTGCCAGCAGCTTATCGGCGGGGGAACATAATGAGCAGTTCTTC. Amino acid sequence: CASSLSAGEHNEQFF.

This clone was seen only once. The chain is built from TRBV2 and TRBJ1-2, with TRBD1 identical over 8 bases. This CDR3 comprises 15 residues. From germline, CDR1 is SNHLY and CDR2 FYNNEI. The V segment lost 6 bases and the J segment 7 bases; nucleotides outside the gene matches: 13. The CDR3 protein is CASSGDATGAGGYTF. CDR3 bases: TGTGCCAGCAGCGGCGACGCGACAGGGGCAGGTGGCTACACCTTC.

The rearrangement links TRBV19 to TRBJ2-1; D is possibly TRBD1 (6 bases). V was trimmed by 2 bases and J by 5 bases, leaving 13 bases between them. Germline CDR1 is LNHDA and CDR2 is SQIVND (reference sequence). This CDR3 spans 15 amino acids. The CDR3 nucleotides read TGTGCCAGTAGTATATCCTTGACAGGCAACAATGAGCAGTTCTTC. Its protein product is CASSISLTGNNEQFF.

V and J are TRBV30 and TRBJ1-3, with 8 bases lining up with TRBD1. Germline V gene data show CDR1 as GTSNPN and CDR2 as SVGIG (reference sequence). This CDR3 contains 16 residues. Trimming cost V 1 base and J 3 bases; bases outside gene matches: 8. CDR3 in amino acids: CAWSAPATGVGNTIYF. DNA for the CDR3: TGTGCCTGGAGTGCCCCCGCGACAGGGGTTGGAAACACCATATATTTT.

The V and J genes are TRBV6-5 and TRBJ1-6; the D is unclear. Germline lookup yields CDR1 MNHEY and CDR2 SVGAGI. V was shortened by 5 bases and J by 8 bases, with 16 bases between the two germline ends. This CDR3 is 15 amino acids long. Here the CDR3 reads CASSREEGIYSPLHF. The CDR3, as DNA: TGTGCCAGCAGTAGAGAAGAAGGGATCTATTCACCCCTCCACTTT.

This clone was counted between two and nine times. The V call is TRBV5-6, the J call TRBJ1-1; D is perhaps TRBD1 (5 bases). This CDR3 has 15 residues. V lost 0 bases and J lost 4, with 13 bases in between. Germline V lookup: CDR1 SGHDT, CDR2 YYEEEE. This chain's CDR3 is CASSLGGPGGTEAFF. The CDR3, as DNA: TGTGCCAGCAGCTTGGGGGGACCCGGGGGCACTGAAGCTTTCTTT.

This chain uses TRBV11-2 with TRBJ2-3, with D unresolved. Trimming pared 1 base from V and 5 bases from J, leaving 7 bases between. Germline values: CDR1 SGHAT, CDR2 FQNNGV. The CDR3 covers 13 residues. The CDR3 DNA is TGTGCCAGCAGCTTAGTCCCCAGAGATACGCAGTATTTT. Translated, it gives CASSLVPRDTQYF.

This clone is deemed medium-sized. The chain joins TRBV18 to TRBJ1-1; D is unresolved. Germline V lookup: CDR1 KGHSH, CDR2 LQKENI. The CDR3 runs 13 residues. V dropped 6 bases and J dropped 10 bases, with 18 bases sitting between them. CDR3 nucleotides: TGTGCCAGCTCGCTCTCCCCTGACCTGGCAGCTTTCTTT. Protein product: CASSLSPDLAAFF.

In this sample, this clone turned up once. The V gene is TRBV6-6, the J gene TRBJ2-7, with D possibly called TRBD1 or TRBD2 (5 bases each). This CDR3 region has 14 residues. CDR1 is MNHNY and CDR2 is SVGAGI in the germline V gene (reference sequence). V lost 6 bases to trimming and J lost 1 base, with 13 bases between them. CDR3 DNA sequence: TGTGCCAGCAGACCCGGTGGGGGTTCCTACGAGCAGTACTTC. This translates into CASRPGGGSYEQYF.

The CDR3 sequence: CSVLMTGSNEKLFF. The CDR3 DNA sequence: TGCAGCGTATTAATGACAGGGTCTAATGAAAAACTGTTTTTT. The V call is TRBV29-1, the J call TRBJ1-4; 7 nucleotides match TRBD1. V lost 6 bases, J lost 3 bases, and 7 bases stayed unmatched. This CDR3 has 14 residues. Germline CDR1 is SQVTM and CDR2 is ANQGSEA.

The J gene is TRBJ1-2, the V gene TRBV3-1 (or the pseudogene TRBV3-2); D is perhaps TRBD1 (5 bases). V was cut by 1 base and J by 4 bases, with 7 bases left in between. The V gene's germline CDR1 is LGHDT and CDR2 YNNKEL (reference sequence). The CDR3 consists of 13 residues. This CDR3 is CASSQGGGYGYTF. DNA of the CDR3: TGTGCCAGCAGCCAAGGGGGCGGCTATGGCTACACCTTC.

This chain joins TRBV19 and TRBJ1-2; tentatively, D is TRBD1 (5 bases). Per the germline V gene, CDR1 is LNHDA and CDR2 is SQIVND (reference sequence). CDR3 size: 16 residues. V was shortened by 2 bases and J by 4 bases, with 17 bases between the two germline ends. The CDR3 sequence is CASSISPGGVSYGYTF. The CDR3, as DNA: TGTGCCAGTAGTATATCCCCGGGGGGTGTAAGCTATGGCTACACCTTC.

The chain carries TRBV5-4 and TRBJ1-1; maybe TRBD1 (6 bases). The CDR3 has 15 amino acids. V was cut by 4 bases and J by 0 bases, with 13 bases left in between. Germline CDR1 is SGHNT and CDR2 is YYREEE (reference sequence). The CDR3 nucleotides read TGTGCCAGCAGCCCAACCGGGGGCATGAACACTGAAGCTTTCTTT. This translates into CASSPTGGMNTEAFF. Drawing the rest from reference TRBV5-4 and TRBJ1-1, the complete variable domain is ETGVTQSPTHLIKTRGQQVTLRCSSQSGHNTVSWYQQALGQGPQFIFQYYREEENGRGNFPPRFSGLQFPNYSSELNVNALELDDSALYLCASSPTGGMNTEAFFGQGTRLTVV.

This sequence joins TRBV6-2 or TRBV6-3 and TRBJ2-7; no clear D. Trimming pared 2 bases from V and 3 bases from J, leaving 14 bases between. Per germline, CDR1 MNHEY and CDR2 SVGEGT. The CDR3 runs 15 residues. The CDR3 DNA is TGTGCCAGCAGTTACCCCCTTTGGACGGACTACGAGCAGTACTTC. The encoded protein is CASSYPLWTDYEQYF.

This chain uses TRBV4-2 with TRBJ2-3, with 11 nucleotides matching TRBD1. Germline V gene data show CDR1 as LGHNA and CDR2 as YNFKEQ. V was pared by 6 bases and J by 4 bases, with 12 bases of the junction left unmatched. CDR3 length: 17 residues. Here the CDR3 reads CASSRFPGQGEADTQYF. In nucleotides, the CDR3 is TGTGCCAGCAGTCGTTTCCCGGGACAGGGGGAGGCAGATACGCAGTATTTT.

V usage is TRBV5-1 and J usage is TRBJ2-7, with D tentatively TRBD2 (6 bases). The CDR3 runs to 15 residues. Trimming removed 0 bases at V and 0 bases at J, with 10 bases between. Germline loops: CDR1 SGHRS, CDR2 YFSETQ. The CDR3 reads CASSLAGSASYEQYF. CDR3 sequence (DNA): TGCGCCAGCAGCTTGGCCGGGAGTGCCTCCTACGAGCAGTACTTC.

CDR3 loop: CASSLPVAWAQGGKLFF. CDR3 nucleotide sequence: TGTGCCAGCAGTTTACCCGTCGCCTGGGCCCAGGGGGGAAAACTGTTTTTT. The chain joins TRBV28 to TRBJ1-4, with 7 nucleotides matching TRBD1. V was pared by 2 bases and J by 10 bases, with 16 bases of the junction left unmatched. CDR3 length equals 17 residues. Germline V lookup: CDR1 MDHEN, CDR2 SYDVKM.

The chain couples TRBV5-6 to TRBJ2-2; D call uncertain. In germline, CDR1 is SGHDT, CDR2 YYEEEE. This CDR3 is built from 13 residues. V dropped 0 bases and J dropped 6 bases, with 6 bases sitting between them. Here the CDR3 DNA reads TGTGCCAGCAGCTTGGGGTCAGCCGGGGAGCTGTTTTTT. Protein product: CASSLGSAGELFF.

In its sample, this clone was seen a few times. The chain combines TRBV3-1 (or the pseudogene TRBV3-2) with TRBJ1-2; 7 bases are shared with TRBD1. Germline lookup yields CDR1 LGHDT and CDR2 YNNKEL (reference sequence). V lost 2 bases to trimming and J lost 8 bases; unmatched junction nucleotides: 8. This CDR3 is built from 14 residues. The CDR3 is CASSQITGEGGYTF. The CDR3 DNA reads as TGTGCCAGCAGCCAAATTACAGGGGAGGGAGGCTACACCTTC.

This chain joins TRBV18 and TRBJ2-5; the D call may be TRBD1 or TRBD2 (5 bases each). The CDR3 loop spans 14 amino acids. Germline CDR1 and CDR2: KGHSH and LQKENI. The V gene lost 2 bases and the J gene lost 5 bases, with 12 bases spanning the gap. The CDR3 sequence is CASSPGSGTETQYF. CDR3 coding DNA: TGTGCCAGCTCACCAGGTTCAGGGACGGAGACCCAGTACTTC.

The chain recombines TRBV19 with TRBJ1-1; possible D gene TRBD1, 6 bases. V lost 10 bases, J lost 4 bases, and 16 bases lay in between. The CDR3 has 13 residues. CDR1 LNHDA and CDR2 SQIVND come from the germline V gene (reference sequence). CDR3 protein: CATISGARTEAFF. The CDR3 DNA is TGTGCCACAATTTCGGGGGCTCGCACTGAAGCTTTCTTT. Full variable domain (remainder filled in from reference TRBV19 and TRBJ1-1): DGGITQSPKYLFRKEGQNVTLSCEQNLNHDAMYWYRQDPGQGLRLIYYSQIVNDFQKGDIAEGYSVSREKKESFPLTVTSAQKNPTAFYLCATISGARTEAFFGQGTRLTVV.

This chain links TRBV4-3 with TRBJ1-3, with no clear D. Germline CDR1 and CDR2: LGHNA and YSLEER. The CDR3 loop spans 15 amino acids. Trimming took 0 bases from V and 1 from J, leaving 7 bases between them. The CDR3 coding sequence is TGCGCCAGCAGCCAAGAGGAAGGGTCTGGAAACACCATATATTTT. Its translation: CASSQEEGSGNTIYF.

This chain joins TRBV7-8 and TRBJ2-7; D ambiguous. From germline, CDR1 is SGHVS and CDR2 FQNEAQ. V was cut by 1 base and J by 6 bases, with 16 bases left in between. The CDR3 contains 15 residues. In DNA form, the CDR3 reads TGTGCCAGCAGCTTAGAGGCTCGGACCAGTGGCGAGCAGTACTTC. Its translation: CASSLEARTSGEQYF.

The chain is built from TRBV11-2 and TRBJ2-5; a weak D match, TRBD2 (7 bases). The CDR3 length is 14 residues. V was shortened by 1 base and J by 7 bases, with 13 bases between the two germline ends. CDR1 SGHAT and CDR2 FQNNGV come from the germline V gene. The CDR3 DNA is TGTGCCAGCAGCTTAGTAGCAGGGGAGGGGACCCAGTACTTC. Translation gives CASSLVAGEGTQYF.

The chain uses TRBV4-1 and TRBJ2-5; 8 nucleotides match TRBD2. The length of the CDR3 is 18 residues. Germline V gene data show CDR1 as MGHRA and CDR2 as YSYEKL. The V segment lost 0 bases and the J segment 5 bases; nucleotides outside the gene matches: 14. CDR3: CASSQDLLAGPTGETQYF. The CDR3 DNA reads TGCGCCAGCAGCCAAGATCTCCTAGCGGGCCCCACCGGGGAGACCCAGTACTTC.

This chain uses TRBV5-1 with TRBJ1-2; 8 nucleotides line up with TRBD1. V was pared by 1 base and J by 6 bases, with 2 bases of the junction left unmatched. Germline V gene sequence: CDR1 SGHRS, CDR2 YFSETQ. This CDR3 has 13 amino acids. CDR3 nucleotide sequence: TGCGCCAGCAGCTTGTCAGGGGGCGATGGCTACACCTTC. As protein: CASSLSGGDGYTF. The full variable domain, rest sourced from reference TRBV5-1 and TRBJ1-2, is KAGVTQTPRYLIKTRGQQVTLSCSPISGHRSVSWYQQTPGQGLQFLFEYFSETQRNKGNFPGRFSGRQFSNSRSEMNVSTLELGDSALYLCASSLSGGDGYTFGSGTRLTVV.

This rearrangement joins TRBV11-3 to TRBJ2-1; a possible D gene is TRBD1 (5 bases). CDR1 and CDR2 (germline): SGHNT, YENEEA. V shed 5 bases and J shed 1 base, with 18 bases lying between them. The CDR3 has 17 residues. The CDR3 region is CASSPDSLTQSYNEQFF. CDR3 DNA sequence: TGTGCCAGCAGCCCAGACAGCCTTACCCAGTCCTACAATGAGCAGTTCTTC. Using reference TRBV11-3 and TRBJ2-1 for the parts outside the CDR3, the full variable domain is EAGVVQSPRYKIIEKKQPVAFWCNPISGHNTLYWYLQNLGQGPELLIRYENEEAVDDSQLPKDRFSAERLKGVDSTLKIQPAELGDSAVYLCASSPDSLTQSYNEQFFGPGTRLTVL.